These T cell receptor beta chains were read from a single sample in a study of cytomegalovirus exposure and HLA in healthy donors. Sequencing used immunoSEQ multiplex PCR; TCRdb keeps in-frame clones, though not all of them. This sample carries about 98,000 clones, less than 85% of them seen once, and the ten largest clones take about 2%. The sample comprised PBMCs. The receptors were gathered from a male donor in good health and CMV-seronegative. Both conserved end residues are part of each CDR3. The D gene is left open where the match is weak. The size entry is marked missing in some rows and otherwise reads once, few, many or a size class.

D,V,J,size,DNA,CDR3
TRBD1,TRBV5-1,TRBJ1-3,NA,TGCGCCAGCAGCTTGTCGGGAGGGGGCTATGGCTCTGGAAACACCATATATTTT,CASSLSGGGYGSGNTIYF
NA,TRBV4-3,TRBJ2-1,few,TGCGCCAGCAGCCAAACAGCCTACAATGAGCAGTTCTTC,CASSQTAYNEQFF
NA,TRBV5-1,TRBJ1-1,NA,TGCGCCAGCAGCCAAATACAGGCGAACACTGAAGCTTTCTTT,CASSQIQANTEAFF
NA,TRBV27,TRBJ2-7,NA,TGTGCCAGCAGTTCAAGCGGAAGATCCTACGAGCAGTACTTC,CASSSSGRSYEQYF
NA,TRBV5-1,TRBJ2-7,NA,TGCGCCAGCAGCTTATCTACAGGGTTCTACGAGCAGTACTTC,CASSLSTGFYEQYF
TRBD1,TRBV27,TRBJ1-1,few,TGTGCCAGCAAACCACAGGGGGCGCAGTTTACGTCTGAAGCTTTCTTT,CASKPQGAQFTSEAFF
NA,TRBV15,TRBJ2-7,NA,TGTGCCACCAGCAGAGAGGCGGGGACCTCCTACGAGCAGTACTTC,CATSREAGTSYEQYF
TRBD2,TRBV28,TRBJ2-7,NA,TGTGCCAGCAGTGGGACTAGCGGCTACGAGCAGTACTTC,CASSGTSGYEQYF
NA,TRBV5-4,TRBJ2-5,few,TGTGCCAGCAGCCCGGGCCCGGGAGATCAAGAGACCCAGTACTTC,CASSPGPGDQETQYF
TRBD1,TRBV27,TRBJ2-7,NA,TGTGCCAGCAGAACCTTGGGACAGGGGGTTTCCGAGCAGTACTTC,CASRTLGQGVSEQYF
TRBD1,TRBV28,TRBJ1-5,NA,TGTGCCAGCAGTTCCGATGGACAGGGGGGACAGCCCCAGCATTTT,CASSSDGQGGQPQHF
NA,TRBV19,TRBJ2-3,NA,TGTGCCAGTAGTATAACGTCGGGACTGGGGATAGGGACGCAGTATTTT,CASSITSGLGIGTQYF
NA,TRBV28,TRBJ1-1,NA,TGTGCCAGCAGTCCCCCGGGTCATCACACTGAAGCTTTCTTT,CASSPPGHHTEAFF
NA,TRBV27,TRBJ2-3,NA,TGTGCCAGCAAAGTTAGCGGTTACACAGATACGCAGTATTTT,CASKVSGYTDTQYF
TRBD1,TRBV7-2,TRBJ1-2,NA,TGTGCCAGCAGCTCTTCCGGGACAGGGGTTTTCGATGGCTACACCTTC,CASSSSGTGVFDGYTF
NA,TRBV9,TRBJ1-1,once,TGTGCCAGCAGCGTAGCGGGAAGTGGGAATTATCGGGCTTTCTTT,CASSVAGSGNYRAFF
NA,TRBV14,TRBJ1-2,NA,TGTGCCAGCAGCCAAGTGATGGAGGGGGGCTACACCTTC,CASSQVMEGGYTF
NA,TRBV6-5,TRBJ1-5,NA,TGTGCCAGCAAGGGGGGGGCGGGGCAGCCCCAGCATTTT,CASKGGAGQPQHF
TRBD1,TRBV7-2,TRBJ2-3,NA,TGTGCCAGCAGCCCACAGGGGCTATCAGATACGCAGTATTTT,CASSPQGLSDTQYF
NA,TRBV6-1,TRBJ2-1,NA,TGTGCCAGCAGGGAGTTCGGCGAGCAGTTCTTC,CASREFGEQFF
NA,TRBV5-4,TRBJ2-2,NA,TGTGCCAGCAGCTTGAGTCAGCGGAACACCGGGGAGCTGTTTTTT,CASSLSQRNTGELFF
NA,TRBV30,TRBJ2-7,NA,TGTGCCTGGAGTGACGGGAGCCCCGTATTGGACTTC,CAWSDGSPVLDF
TRBD2,TRBV4-3,TRBJ2-4,NA,TGCGCCAGCAGCCAAGACGTAGCGGGAGCCAAAAACATTCAGTACTTC,CASSQDVAGAKNIQYF
TRBD1,TRBV15,TRBJ2-3,NA,TGTGCCACCAGCAGAGATCCCGGACAGGGTTTGGGCACAGATACGCAGTATTTT,CATSRDPGQGLGTDTQYF
TRBD2,TRBV29-1,TRBJ2-3,NA,TGCAGCGTTGAAGAAAAGTCGGGACTAGACTTAAGGGGATCAGATACGCAGTATTTT,CSVEEKSGLDLRGSDTQYF
NA,TRBV7-2,TRBJ2-7,NA,TGTGCCAGCGGCCACTCCGGACAGAACAGATACGAGCAGTACTTC,CASGHSGQNRYEQYF
NA,TRBV9,TRBJ1-6,NA,TGTGCCAGCAGCGCCGCAGATAATTCACCCCTCCACTTT,CASSAADNSPLHF
TRBD2,TRBV19,TRBJ2-3,NA,TGTGCCAGTAGTTCCTATAGCGGGATCCGCACAGATACGCAGTATTTT,CASSSYSGIRTDTQYF
NA,TRBV2,TRBJ1-5,medium-sized,TGTGCCAGCAGCCAGGACATAGCAAATCAGCCCCAGCATTTT,CASSQDIANQPQHF
TRBD2,TRBV5-6,TRBJ2-2,NA,TGTGCCAGCAGCTCGACTAGCGGGAGGTACACCGGGGAGCTGTTTTTT,CASSSTSGRYTGELFF
NA,TRBV25-1,TRBJ2-5,NA,TGTGCCAGCAGTGAATTAGGGGCCCAAGAGACCCAGTACTTC,CASSELGAQETQYF
NA,TRBV18,TRBJ1-5,NA,TGTGCCAGCTCACCTCAGGGAAATAATCAGCCCCAGCATTTT,CASSPQGNNQPQHF
NA,TRBV6-5,TRBJ2-3,once,TGTGCCAGCAGTCGTATTAGTTCGAGGGCAGATACGCAGTATTTT,CASSRISSRADTQYF
NA,TRBV30,TRBJ1-1,few,TGTGCCTCCAGGCGGGGGGTTGCGGACACTGAAGCTTTCTTT,CASRRGVADTEAFF
TRBD2,TRBV11-3,TRBJ2-3,NA,TGTGCCAGCAGCTCCTTTCCATGGACTAGCGGAAACACAGATACGCAGTATTTT,CASSSFPWTSGNTDTQYF
TRBD1,TRBV5-1,TRBJ2-5,NA,TGCGCCAGCAGCTTCGGACAGGGACAAGAGACCCAGTACTTC,CASSFGQGQETQYF
NA,TRBV2,TRBJ1-1,once,TGTGCCAGCTCGAAGGGAGGGGGAAGGCGGTCTGAAGCTTTCTTT,CASSKGGGRRSEAFF
TRBD1,TRBV28,TRBJ1-3,few,TGTGCCAGCCACGAGACAGGGACCTCCTCTGGAAACACCATATATTTT,CASHETGTSSGNTIYF
TRBD2,TRBV20-1,TRBJ2-5,few,TGCAGTAGCGGGACTGAGACCCAGTACTTC,CSSGTETQYF
TRBD2,TRBV15,TRBJ2-5,NA,TGTGCCACCAGCCCCCGACTAGCCGGGGTGGCCCAGTACTTC,CATSPRLAGVAQYF
TRBD2,TRBV28,TRBJ2-3,once,TGTGCCGGGGGGGGTAGCACAGATACGCAGTATTTT,CAGGGSTDTQYF
TRBD1,TRBV6-5,TRBJ1-1,NA,TGTGCCAGCAGTTACTCGAGGGCAGGGGGTGAAGCTTTCTTT,CASSYSRAGGEAFF
NA,TRBV20-1,TRBJ2-4,NA,TGCAGTGGAGGGCTAGCGAACATTCAGTACTTC,CSGGLANIQYF
NA,TRBV7-2,TRBJ2-7,NA,TGTGCCAGCAGCTTCGTTCGGGACTACGAGCAGTACTTC,CASSFVRDYEQYF